The TCR beta chain under discussion was sequenced for a study of blood T cell repertoires in COVID-19. Per the germline V gene, CDR1 is SGHNT and CDR2 is YENEEA. The CDR3 contains 14 residues. Unmatched junction bases numbered 2, after V lost 3 bases and J lost 5 bases. Original processing notes: Amplification of reference gene primers was used by the study to estimate nucleated cell counts. The repertoire was sequenced with immunoSEQ multiplex PCR; TCRdb's copy has only in-frame clones and lacks some. From that table come the V and J calls and clone size; the DNA was used to work out D and trimming. The sample consists of more than 200,000 clones, roughly 90% of them appearing once. The study assigned cohorts using participant-reported clinical history. Cohort 3 donors were reported recovered after two negative PCRs, clearance, or symptom resolution.

The sample taken for sequencing was PBMCs or T cells enriched from blood (not recorded which). This receptor was obtained from a woman in her thirties who had recovered from COVID-19. The rearrangement joins TRBV11-3 to TRBJ2-2; 8 bases map to TRBD1. CDR3 sequence reads: CASSFRTGTGELFF. For the CDR3, the DNA is TGTGCCAGCAGCTTCAGGACAGGGACCGGGGAGCTGTTTTTT.